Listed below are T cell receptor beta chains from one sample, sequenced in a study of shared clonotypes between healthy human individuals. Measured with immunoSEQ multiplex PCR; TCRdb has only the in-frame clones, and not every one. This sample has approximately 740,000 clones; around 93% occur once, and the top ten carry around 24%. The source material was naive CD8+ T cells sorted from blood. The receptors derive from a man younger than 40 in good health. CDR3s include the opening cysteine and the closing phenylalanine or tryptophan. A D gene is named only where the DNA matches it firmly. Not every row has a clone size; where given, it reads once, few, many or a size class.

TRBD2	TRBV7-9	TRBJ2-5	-	TGTGCCAGCAGCGGATTAGCGGGGGAACGCCAAGAGACCCAGTACTTC	CASSGLAGERQETQYF
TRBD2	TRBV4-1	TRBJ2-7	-	TGCGCCAGCAGCCAAAGAGGTGGTAGCGGGAGGGCGAGCGAGCAGTACTTC	CASSQRGGSGRASEQYF
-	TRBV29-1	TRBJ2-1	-	TGCAGCGTTACATCGGGGAGAGGTGTCTACAATGAGCAGTTCTTC	CSVTSGRGVYNEQFF
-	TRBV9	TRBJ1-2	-	TGTGCCAGCAGCGTAGGCGAGACACCTAACTATGGCTACACCTTC	CASSVGETPNYGYTF
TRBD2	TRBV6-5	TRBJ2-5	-	TGTGCCAGCACCGCGGGACTAGCGGGTGGAGAGACCCAGTACTTC	CASTAGLAGGETQYF
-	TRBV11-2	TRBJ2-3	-	TGTGCCAGCAGCTTACTTTTCACAGATACGCAGTATTTT	CASSLLFTDTQYF
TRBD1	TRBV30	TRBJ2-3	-	TGTGCCTGGGGTTACAGGGGAGGCACAGATACGCAGTATTTT	CAWGYRGGTDTQYF
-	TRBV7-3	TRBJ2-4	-	TGTGCCAGCAGCCTCTGGGCGGTAGATGAGTACTTC	CASSLWAVDEYF
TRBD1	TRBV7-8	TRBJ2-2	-	TGTGCCAGCAGCGTTGGACAGGGGACCACCGGGGAGCTGTTTTTT	CASSVGQGTTGELFF
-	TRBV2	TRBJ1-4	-	TGTGCCAGCAGTCGTCGAAATGAAAAACTGTTTTTT	CASSRRNEKLFF
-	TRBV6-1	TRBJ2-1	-	TGTGCCAGCAGTGACGTGTCAGGTCCCTACAATGAGCAGTTCTTC	CASSDVSGPYNEQFF
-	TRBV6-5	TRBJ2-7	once	TGTGCCAGCAGTTCATCAGGCCCCACCTTAGAGCAGTACTTC	CASSSSGPTLEQYF
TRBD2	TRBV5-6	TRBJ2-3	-	TGTGCCAGCAGCTTGGCGGGACTAGGGGGCACAGATACGCAGTATTTT	CASSLAGLGGTDTQYF
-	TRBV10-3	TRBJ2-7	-	TGTGCCTCCTCAACCAGCGGTGCTACCTACGAGCAGTACTTC	CASSTSGATYEQYF
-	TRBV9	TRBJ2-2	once	TGTGCCAGCAGCTTAATACAGGACCTCGGTGGGGAGCTGTTTTTT	CASSLIQDLGGELFF
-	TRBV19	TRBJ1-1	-	TGTGCCAGTAGCCCGGTCGGTGGGAACACTGAAGCTTTCTTT	CASSPVGGNTEAFF
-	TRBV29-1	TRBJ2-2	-	TGCAGCGTTGATTCGGGTTCCGGGGAGCTGTTTTTT	CSVDSGSGELFF
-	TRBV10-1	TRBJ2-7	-	TGCGCCAGCAGTGAAGCCCTGACCGACTTTCCCCCCTACGAGCAGTACTTC	CASSEALTDFPPYEQYF
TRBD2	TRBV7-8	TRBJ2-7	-	TGTGCCAGCAGCTCCTTTAGCGGGAGGGCCTACGAGCAGTACTTC	CASSSFSGRAYEQYF
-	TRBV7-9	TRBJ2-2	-	TGTGCCAGCAGTTCAACGCTAGGTGTCACCGGGGAGCTGTTTTTT	CASSSTLGVTGELFF
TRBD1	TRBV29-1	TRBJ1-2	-	TGCAGCGTTGAGGGGCCTGACAGGGACGACTATGGCTACACCTTC	CSVEGPDRDDYGYTF
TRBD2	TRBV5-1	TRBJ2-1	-	TGCGCCAGCAGCTTGACGGGAGGGCCCTACAATGAGCAGTTCTTC	CASSLTGGPYNEQFF